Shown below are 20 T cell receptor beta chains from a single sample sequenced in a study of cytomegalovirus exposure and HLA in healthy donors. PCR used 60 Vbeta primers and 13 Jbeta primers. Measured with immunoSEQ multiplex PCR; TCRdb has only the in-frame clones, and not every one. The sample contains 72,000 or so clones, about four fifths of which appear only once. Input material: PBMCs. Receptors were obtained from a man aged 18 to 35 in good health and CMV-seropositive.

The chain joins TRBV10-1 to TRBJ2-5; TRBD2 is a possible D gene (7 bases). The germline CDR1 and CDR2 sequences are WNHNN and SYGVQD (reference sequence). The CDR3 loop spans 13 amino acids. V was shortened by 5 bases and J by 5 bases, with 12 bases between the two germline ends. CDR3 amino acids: CASSSQGGETQYF. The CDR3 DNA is TGCGCCAGCAGTTCACAGGGAGGGGAGACCCAGTACTTC.

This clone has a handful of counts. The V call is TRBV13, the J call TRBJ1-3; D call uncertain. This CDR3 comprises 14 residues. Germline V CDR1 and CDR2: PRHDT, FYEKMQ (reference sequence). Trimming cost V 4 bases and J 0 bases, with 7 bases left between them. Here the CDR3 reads CASSSLFSGNTIYF. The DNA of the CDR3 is TGTGCCAGCAGCTCTCTCTTCTCTGGAAACACCATATATTTT. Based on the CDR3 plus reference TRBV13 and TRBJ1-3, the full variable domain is AAGVIQSPRHLIKEKRETATLKCYPIPRHDTVYWYQQGPGQDPQFLISFYEKMQSDKGSIPDRFSAQQFSDYHSELNMSSLELGDSALYFCASSSLFSGNTIYFGEGSWLTVV.

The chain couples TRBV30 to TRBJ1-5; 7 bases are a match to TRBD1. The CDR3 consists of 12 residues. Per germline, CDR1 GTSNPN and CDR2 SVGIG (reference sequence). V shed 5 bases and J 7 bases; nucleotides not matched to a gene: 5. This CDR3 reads CAWDAGGQPQHF. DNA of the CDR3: TGTGCCTGGGACGCAGGGGGGCAGCCCCAGCATTTT.

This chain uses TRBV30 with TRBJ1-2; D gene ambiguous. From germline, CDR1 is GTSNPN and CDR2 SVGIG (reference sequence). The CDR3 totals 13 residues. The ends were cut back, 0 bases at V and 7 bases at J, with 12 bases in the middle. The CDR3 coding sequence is TGTGCCTGGAGTGTAGTGGCAGATCTTGGCTACACCTTC. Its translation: CAWSVVADLGYTF.

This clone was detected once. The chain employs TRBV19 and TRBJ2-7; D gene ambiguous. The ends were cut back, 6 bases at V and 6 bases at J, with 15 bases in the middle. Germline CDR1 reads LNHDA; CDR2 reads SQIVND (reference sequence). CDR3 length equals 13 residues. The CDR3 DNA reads TGTGCCAGTAGGGTGGGTCCTTCGGGCGAGCAGTACTTC. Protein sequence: CASRVGPSGEQYF.

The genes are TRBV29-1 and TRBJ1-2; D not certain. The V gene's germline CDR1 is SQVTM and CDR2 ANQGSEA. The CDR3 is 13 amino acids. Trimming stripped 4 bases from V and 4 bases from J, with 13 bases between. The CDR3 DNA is TGCAGCGTTGCTCGGTCCGGTAGCTATGGCTACACCTTC. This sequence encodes CSVARSGSYGYTF. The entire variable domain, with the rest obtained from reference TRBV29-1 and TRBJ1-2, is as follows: SAVISQKPSRDICQRGTSLTIQCQVDSQVTMMFWYRQQPGQSLTLIATANQGSEATYESGFVIDKFPISRPNLTFSTLTVSNMSPEDSSIYLCSVARSGSYGYTFGSGTRLTVV.

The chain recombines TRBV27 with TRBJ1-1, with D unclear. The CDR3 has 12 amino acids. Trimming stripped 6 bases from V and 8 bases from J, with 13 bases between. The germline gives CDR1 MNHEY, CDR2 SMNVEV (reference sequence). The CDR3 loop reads CASRSLREEAFF. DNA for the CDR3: TGTGCCAGCAGGTCCCTGCGGGAAGAAGCTTTCTTT.

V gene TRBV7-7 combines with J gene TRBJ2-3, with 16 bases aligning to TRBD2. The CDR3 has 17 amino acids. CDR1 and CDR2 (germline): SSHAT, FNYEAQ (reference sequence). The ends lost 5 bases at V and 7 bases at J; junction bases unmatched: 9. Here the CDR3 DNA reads TGTGCCAGCAGCCCCGGGGGACTAGCGGGAGGGCTGTATACGCAGTATTTT. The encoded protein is CASSPGGLAGGLYTQYF. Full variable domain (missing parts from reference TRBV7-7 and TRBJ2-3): GAGVSQSPRYKVTKRGQDVTLRCDPISSHATLYWYQQALGQGPEFLTYFNYEAQPDKSGLPSDRFSAERPEGSISTLTIQRTEQRDSAMYRCASSPGGLAGGLYTQYFGPGTRLTVL.

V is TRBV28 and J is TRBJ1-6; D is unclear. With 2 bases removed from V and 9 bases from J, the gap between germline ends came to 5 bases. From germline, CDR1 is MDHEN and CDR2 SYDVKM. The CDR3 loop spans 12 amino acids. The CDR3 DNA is TGTGCCAGCAGTTTAAGCGGTTCACCCCTCCACTTT. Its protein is CASSLSGSPLHF.

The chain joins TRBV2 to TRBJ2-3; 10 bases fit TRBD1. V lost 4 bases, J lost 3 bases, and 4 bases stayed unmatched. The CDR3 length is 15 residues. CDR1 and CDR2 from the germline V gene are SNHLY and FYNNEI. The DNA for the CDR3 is TGTGCCAGCAGTGTGAGGACAGGGGGAACAGATACGCAGTATTTT. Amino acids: CASSVRTGGTDTQYF.

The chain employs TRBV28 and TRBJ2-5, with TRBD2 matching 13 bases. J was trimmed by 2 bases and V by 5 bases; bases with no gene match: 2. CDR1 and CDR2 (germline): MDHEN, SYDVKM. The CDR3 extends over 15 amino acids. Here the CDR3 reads CASSPLAGGQETQYF. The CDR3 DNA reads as TGTGCCAGCAGTCCACTAGCGGGGGGGCAAGAGACCCAGTACTTC. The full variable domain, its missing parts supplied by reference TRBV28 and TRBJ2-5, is DVKVTQSSRYLVKRTGEKVFLECVQDMDHENMFWYRQDPGLGLRLIYFSYDVKMKEKGDIPEGYSVSREKKERFSLILESASTNQTSMYLCASSPLAGGQETQYFGPGTRLLVL.

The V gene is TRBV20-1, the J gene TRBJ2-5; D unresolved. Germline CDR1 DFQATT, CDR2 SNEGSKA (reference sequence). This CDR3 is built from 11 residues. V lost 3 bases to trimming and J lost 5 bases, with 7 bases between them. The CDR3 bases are TGCAGTGCTAGGTATCTGGAGACCCAGTACTTC. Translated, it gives CSARYLETQYF.

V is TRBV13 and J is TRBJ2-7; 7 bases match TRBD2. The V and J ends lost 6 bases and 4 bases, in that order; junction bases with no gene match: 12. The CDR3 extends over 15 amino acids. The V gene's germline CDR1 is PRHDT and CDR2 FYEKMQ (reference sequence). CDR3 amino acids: CASSADGGTRYEQYF. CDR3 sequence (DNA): TGTGCCAGCAGTGCGGACGGGGGGACGCGGTACGAGCAGTACTTC.

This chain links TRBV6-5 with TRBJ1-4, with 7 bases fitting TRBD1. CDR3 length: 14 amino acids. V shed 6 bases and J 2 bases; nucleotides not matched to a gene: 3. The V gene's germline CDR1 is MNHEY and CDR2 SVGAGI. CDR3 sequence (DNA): TGTGCCAGCAGATCAGGGGGGACTAATGAAAAACTGTTTTTT. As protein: CASRSGGTNEKLFF.

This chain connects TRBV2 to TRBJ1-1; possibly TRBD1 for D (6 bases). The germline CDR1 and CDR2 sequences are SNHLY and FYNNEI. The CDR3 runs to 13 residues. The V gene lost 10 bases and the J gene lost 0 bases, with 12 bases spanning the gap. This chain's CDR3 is CATRQGMNTEAFF. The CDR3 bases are TGTGCCACCCGGCAGGGGATGAACACTGAAGCTTTCTTT.

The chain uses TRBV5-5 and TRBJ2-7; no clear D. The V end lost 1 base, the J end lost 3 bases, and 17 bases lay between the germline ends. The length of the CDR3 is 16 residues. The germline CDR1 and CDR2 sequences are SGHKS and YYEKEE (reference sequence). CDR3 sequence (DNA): TGTGCCAGCAGCTTGTATACGAGTGCGCCGAACTACGAGCAGTACTTC. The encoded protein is CASSLYTSAPNYEQYF.

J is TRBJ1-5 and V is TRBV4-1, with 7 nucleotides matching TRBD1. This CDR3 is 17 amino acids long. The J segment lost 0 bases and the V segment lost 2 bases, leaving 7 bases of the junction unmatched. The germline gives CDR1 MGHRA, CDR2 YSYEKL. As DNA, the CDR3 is TGCGCCAGCAGCCAATCCCCCGGGACAGATAGCAATCAGCCCCAGCATTTT. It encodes CASSQSPGTDSNQPQHF.

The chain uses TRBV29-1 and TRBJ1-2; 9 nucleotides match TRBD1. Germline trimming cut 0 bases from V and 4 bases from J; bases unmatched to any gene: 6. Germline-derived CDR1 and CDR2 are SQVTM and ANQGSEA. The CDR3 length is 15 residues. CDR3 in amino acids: CSVEDRTGDPYGYTF. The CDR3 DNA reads TGCAGCGTTGAAGACCGGACAGGGGATCCCTATGGCTACACCTTC.

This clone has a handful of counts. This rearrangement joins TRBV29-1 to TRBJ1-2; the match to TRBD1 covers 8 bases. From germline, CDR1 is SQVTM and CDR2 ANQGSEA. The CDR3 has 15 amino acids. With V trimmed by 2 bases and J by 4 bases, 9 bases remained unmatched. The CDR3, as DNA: TGCAGCGTTGAAACCAGACAGGGGATCGTCTATGGCTACACCTTC. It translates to CSVETRQGIVYGYTF. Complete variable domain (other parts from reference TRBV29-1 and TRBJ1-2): SAVISQKPSRDICQRGTSLTIQCQVDSQVTMMFWYRQQPGQSLTLIATANQGSEATYESGFVIDKFPISRPNLTFSTLTVSNMSPEDSSIYLCSVETRQGIVYGYTFGSGTRLTVV.

The CDR3 here is CASRRGGYEQYF. CDR3 sequence (DNA): TGTGCCAGCAGGAGAGGGGGCTACGAGCAGTACTTC. The rearrangement uses TRBV28 and TRBJ2-7, with a possible D match to TRBD1 (6 bases). V gave up 6 bases and J gave up 3 bases, with 9 bases separating them. CDR1 and CDR2 from the germline V gene are MDHEN and SYDVKM. This CDR3 is 12 amino acids long.